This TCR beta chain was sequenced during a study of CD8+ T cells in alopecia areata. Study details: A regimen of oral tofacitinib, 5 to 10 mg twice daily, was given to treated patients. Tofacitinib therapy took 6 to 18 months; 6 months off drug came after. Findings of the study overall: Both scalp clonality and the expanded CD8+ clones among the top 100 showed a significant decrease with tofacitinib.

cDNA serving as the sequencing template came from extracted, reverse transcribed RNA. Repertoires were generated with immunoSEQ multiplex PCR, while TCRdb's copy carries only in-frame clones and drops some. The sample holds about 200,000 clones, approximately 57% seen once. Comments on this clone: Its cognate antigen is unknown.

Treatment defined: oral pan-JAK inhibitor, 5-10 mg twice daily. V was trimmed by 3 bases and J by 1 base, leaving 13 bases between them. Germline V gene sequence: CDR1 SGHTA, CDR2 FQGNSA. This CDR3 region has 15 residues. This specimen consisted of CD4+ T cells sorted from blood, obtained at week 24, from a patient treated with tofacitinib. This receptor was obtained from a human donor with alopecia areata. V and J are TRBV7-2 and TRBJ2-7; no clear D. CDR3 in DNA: TGTGCCAGCAGCTTGGCGTCAGTTTCTTCCTACGAGCAGTACTTC. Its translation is CASSLASVSSYEQYF.